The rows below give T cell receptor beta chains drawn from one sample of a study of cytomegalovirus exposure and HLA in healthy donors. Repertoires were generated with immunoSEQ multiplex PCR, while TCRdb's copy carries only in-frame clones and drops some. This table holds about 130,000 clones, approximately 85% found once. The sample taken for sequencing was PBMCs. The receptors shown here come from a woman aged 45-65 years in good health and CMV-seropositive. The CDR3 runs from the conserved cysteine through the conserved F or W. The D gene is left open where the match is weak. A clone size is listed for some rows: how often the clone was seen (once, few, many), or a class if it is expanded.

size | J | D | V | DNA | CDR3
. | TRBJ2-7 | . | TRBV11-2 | TGTGCCAGCAGCCCAGGCTACGAGCAGTACTTC | CASSPGYEQYF
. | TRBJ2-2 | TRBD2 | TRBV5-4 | TGTGCCAGCAGCTCAGGGACTAGCGGGAGGGACGGGGAGCTGTTTTTT | CASSSGTSGRDGELFF
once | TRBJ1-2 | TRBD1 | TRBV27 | TGTGCCAGCAGTTTCCACAGGGGGAGAAATGGCTACACCTTC | CASSFHRGRNGYTF
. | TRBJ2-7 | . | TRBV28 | TGTGCCAGCAATGAGGGCCTTGCCTACGAGCAGTACTTC | CASNEGLAYEQYF
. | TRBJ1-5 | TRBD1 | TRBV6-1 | TGTGCCAGCAGGCAAAACAGGGGTGGCAATCAGCCCCAGCATTTT | CASRQNRGGNQPQHF
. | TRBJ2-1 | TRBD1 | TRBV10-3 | TGTGCCATCAGTGAACCCCGGACAGGTGAGGATGAGCAGTTCTTC | CAISEPRTGEDEQFF
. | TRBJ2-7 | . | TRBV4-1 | TGCGCCAGCAGCCAAGATTCGGCGGCAAGCTCCTACGAGCAGTACTTC | CASSQDSAASSYEQYF
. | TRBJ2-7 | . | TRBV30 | TGTGCCTGGAGTACCTGGGGGGGGGCATCCTACGAGCAGTACTTC | CAWSTWGGASYEQYF
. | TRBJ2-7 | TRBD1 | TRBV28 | TGTGCCAGCAGTTTCCCCCTGTTCGACCCCCGACAGGGAATCCCTCTTAGCTCCTACGAGCAGTACTTC | CASSFPLFDPRQGIPLSSYEQYF
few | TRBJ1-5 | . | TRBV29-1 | TGCAGCGTTGCCGGGGGGAGCAATCAGCCCCAGCATTTT | CSVAGGSNQPQHF
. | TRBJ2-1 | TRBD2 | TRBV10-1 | TGCGCCAGCAGTGAGAGCGGGAGCGGGAATGAGCAGTTCTTC | CASSESGSGNEQFF
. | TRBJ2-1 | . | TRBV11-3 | TGTGCCAGCAGTTCGACAGATACGGGAGTCAGAGGATACAATGAGCAGTTCTTC | CASSSTDTGVRGYNEQFF
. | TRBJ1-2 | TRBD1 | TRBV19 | TGTGCCAGTAGTAGGACAGGGGAAGGCTACACCTTC | CASSRTGEGYTF
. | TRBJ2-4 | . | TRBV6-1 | TGTGCCAGCAGTGAGGGACTAGCCAAAAACATTCAGTACTTC | CASSEGLAKNIQYF
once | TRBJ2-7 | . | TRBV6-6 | TGTGCCAGCAGCTCAGTACGATCCTACGAGCAGTACTTC | CASSSVRSYEQYF
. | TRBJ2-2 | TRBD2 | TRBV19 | TGTGCCAGTAGTCCTAGCGGGAGGGGCTGGACCGGGGAGCTGTTTTTT | CASSPSGRGWTGELFF
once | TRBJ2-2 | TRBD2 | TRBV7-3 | TGTGCCAGCAGCGAGGGACTAGCGAGCGCCGGGGAGCTGTTTTTT | CASSEGLASAGELFF
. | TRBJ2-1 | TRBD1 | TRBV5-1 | TGCGCCAGCAGCTTGACCGGGACAGGGCGCTTGGGTGAGCAGTTCTTC | CASSLTGTGRLGEQFF
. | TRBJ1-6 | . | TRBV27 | TGTGCCAGTAGGATACTCCAGGGCAGGGGCAGCTCCTATAATTCACCCCTCCACTTT | CASRILQGRGSSYNSPLHF
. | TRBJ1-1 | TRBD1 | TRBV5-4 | TGTGCCAGCAGCCGGGGACAGGGTGAAGCTTTCTTT | CASSRGQGEAFF
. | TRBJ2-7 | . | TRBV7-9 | TGTGCCAGCAGCCGTCAGGGGAGCTCCTACGAGCAGTACTTC | CASSRQGSSYEQYF
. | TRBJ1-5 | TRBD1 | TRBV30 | TGTGCCTGGAGTGCCGGACAGGGGCCTAGTCTCCAGCCCCAGCATTTT | CAWSAGQGPSLQPQHF
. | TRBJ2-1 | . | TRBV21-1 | TGTGCCAGCAGCAAAGGGAGGACTAGCAGCAATGAGCAGTTCTTC | CASSKGRTSSNEQFF
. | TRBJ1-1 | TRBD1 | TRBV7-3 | TGTGCCAGCAGCTTATACCCCACAGGGCAGGGGGCGAACACTGAAGCTTTCTTT | CASSLYPTGQGANTEAFF
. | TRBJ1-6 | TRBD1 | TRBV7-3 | TGTGCCAGCAGCCTATACGGGACAGATAATTCACCCCTCCACTTT | CASSLYGTDNSPLHF
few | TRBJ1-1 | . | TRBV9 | TGTGCCAGCAGCGCCACAGGGAATAATGAAGCTTTCTTT | CASSATGNNEAFF
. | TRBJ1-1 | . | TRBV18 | TGTGCCAGCTCACCATCGGGTAACACTGAAGCTTTCTTT | CASSPSGNTEAFF
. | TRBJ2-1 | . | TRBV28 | TGTGCCAGCAGTCCCCCCGGAGGGAGCGGGGAGCAGTTCTTC | CASSPPGGSGEQFF
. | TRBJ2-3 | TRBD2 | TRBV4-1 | TGCGCCAGCAGCCAGGGGGGACGGGAGGGGTCGGATACGCAGTATTTT | CASSQGGREGSDTQYF
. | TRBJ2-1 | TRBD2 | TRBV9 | TGTGCCAGCAGCGTAGAGGTCGGGAGGTCATCCTACAATGAGCAGTTCTTC | CASSVEVGRSSYNEQFF
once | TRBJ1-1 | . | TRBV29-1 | TGCAGCGTTGACCCCTTGAACACTGAAGCTTTCTTT | CSVDPLNTEAFF
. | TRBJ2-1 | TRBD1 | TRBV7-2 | TGTGCCAGCAGCTCTCTACAGGGGGCCGGGGAGCAGTTCTTC | CASSSLQGAGEQFF
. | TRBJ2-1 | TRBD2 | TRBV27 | TGTGCCAGCTCGCGTATTGGACTAGCGACCTACAATGAGCAGTTCTTC | CASSRIGLATYNEQFF
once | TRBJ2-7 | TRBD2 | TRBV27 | TGTGCCAGCAGTTTATCGGGGAGGGGTGGCTACGAGCAGTACTTC | CASSLSGRGGYEQYF
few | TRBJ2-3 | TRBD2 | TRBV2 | TGTGCCAGCAGGGAAAATCGGGGGGGCCAAAATACGCAGTATTTT | CASRENRGGQNTQYF
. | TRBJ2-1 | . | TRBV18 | TGTGCCAGCTCACAAAGCGCGGCGTTAAATGAGCAGTTCTTC | CASSQSAALNEQFF
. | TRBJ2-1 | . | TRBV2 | TGTGCCAGCACAGTTTGGGCCTCCTCCTACAATGAGCAGTTCTTC | CASTVWASSYNEQFF
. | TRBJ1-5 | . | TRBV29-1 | TGCAGCGTTGGCGGTTCCCATAGCAATCAGCCCCAGCATTTT | CSVGGSHSNQPQHF
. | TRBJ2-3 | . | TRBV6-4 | TGTGCCAGCAGTGCTGGGTATGAGCGAAGTACAGATACGCAGTATTTT | CASSAGYERSTDTQYF
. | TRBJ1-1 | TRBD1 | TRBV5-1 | TGCGCCAGCAGCAGGCAGGGGGCGCGCATGAACACTGAAGCTTTCTTT | CASSRQGARMNTEAFF
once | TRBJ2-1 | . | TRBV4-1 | TGCGCCAGCAGCCCCCAGGGCGGCCGCCCCTCCTACAATGAGCAGTTCTTC | CASSPQGGRPSYNEQFF